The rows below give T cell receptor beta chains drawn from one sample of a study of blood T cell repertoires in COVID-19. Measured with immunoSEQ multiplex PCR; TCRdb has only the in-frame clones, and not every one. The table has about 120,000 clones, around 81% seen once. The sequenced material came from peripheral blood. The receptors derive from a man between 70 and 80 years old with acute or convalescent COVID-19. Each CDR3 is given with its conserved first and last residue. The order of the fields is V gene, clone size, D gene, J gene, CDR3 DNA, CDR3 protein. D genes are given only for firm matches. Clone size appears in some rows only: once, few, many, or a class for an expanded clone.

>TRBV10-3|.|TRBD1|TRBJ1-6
TGTGCCATCAGTGAGCCAAGGACAGGGGGAAATTCACCCCTCCACTTT
CAISEPRTGGNSPLHF
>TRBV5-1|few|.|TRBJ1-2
TGCGCCAGCACCTTGGGGGGGAGGAGCTATGGCTACACCTTC
CASTLGGRSYGYTF
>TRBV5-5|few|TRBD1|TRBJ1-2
TGTGCCAGCAGCTTACCCGGGACAGGTCGTGGCTACACCTTC
CASSLPGTGRGYTF
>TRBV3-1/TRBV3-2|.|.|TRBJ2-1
TGTGCCAGCAGCCATGAGGCGGCCCACCGACTCGATGAGCAGTTCTTC
CASSHEAAHRLDEQFF
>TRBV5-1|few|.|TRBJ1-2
TGCGCCAGCAGCTTGGGCAGGGTAGTCGGAGGCTACACCTTC
CASSLGRVVGGYTF
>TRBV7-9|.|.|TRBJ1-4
TGTGCCAGCAGCTCGGACAGTCTATCAACTAATGAAAAACTGTTTTTT
CASSSDSLSTNEKLFF
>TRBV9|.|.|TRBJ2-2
TGTGCCAGCAGCGTAGGCACTAACACCGGGGAGCTGTTTTTT
CASSVGTNTGELFF
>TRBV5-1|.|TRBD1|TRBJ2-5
TGCGCCAGCAGCCCCCAGGGACAGGGGAGGTTGGAGACCCAGTACTTC
CASSPQGQGRLETQYF
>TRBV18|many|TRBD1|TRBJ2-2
TGTGCCAGCTCACCGTCTTGGGGACAGGGCGCCGGGGAGCTGTTTTTT
CASSPSWGQGAGELFF
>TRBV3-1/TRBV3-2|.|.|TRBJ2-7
TGTGCCAGCAGCCAAGTGGAGTCCGAGCAGTACTTC
CASSQVESEQYF
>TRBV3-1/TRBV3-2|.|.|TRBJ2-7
TGTGCCAGCAGCCAGGGCCTCAGGGGGGTATACGAGCAGTACTTC
CASSQGLRGVYEQYF
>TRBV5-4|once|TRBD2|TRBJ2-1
TGTGCCAGCAGCTTGGTGGCTAGCGGGGGGGCCACGCAGTTCTTC
CASSLVASGGATQFF
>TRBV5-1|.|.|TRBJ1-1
TGCGCCAGCAGCTTGGATCGGTCCGCTGAAGCTTTCTTT
CASSLDRSAEAFF
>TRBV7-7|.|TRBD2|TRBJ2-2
TGTGCCAGCAGCCTTAGCGGGGACTCCGGGGAGCTGTTTTTT
CASSLSGDSGELFF
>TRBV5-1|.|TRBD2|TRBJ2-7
TGCGCCAGCAGCTTGGAAGCTAGCGGGGGCTACGAGCAGTACTTC
CASSLEASGGYEQYF
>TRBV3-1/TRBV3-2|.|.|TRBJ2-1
TGTGCCAGCAGCCCATCCCCAGCGTCCTACAATGAGCAGTTCTTC
CASSPSPASYNEQFF
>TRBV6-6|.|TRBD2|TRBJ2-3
TGTGCCAGCAGGCGGACTAGCGGGGGGGAATGGGATACGCAGTATTTT
CASRRTSGGEWDTQYF
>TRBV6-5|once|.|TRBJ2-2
TGTGCCAGCAGTTACGGACACCCGAACACCGGGGAGCTGTTTTTT
CASSYGHPNTGELFF
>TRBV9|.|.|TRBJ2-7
TGTGCCAGCAGCGCGGGAACCGTGCCCTACGAGCAGTACTTC
CASSAGTVPYEQYF
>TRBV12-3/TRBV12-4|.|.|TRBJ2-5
TGTGCCAGCAGTTTCAATAGGGGGGAGACCCAGTACTTC
CASSFNRGETQYF
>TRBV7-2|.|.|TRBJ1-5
TGTGCCAGCAGCTTAGTTGGGGGGAATGGCAATCAGCCCCAGCATTTT
CASSLVGGNGNQPQHF
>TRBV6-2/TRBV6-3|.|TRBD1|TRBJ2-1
TGTGCCAGCAGTTACATGGGGGGTGGGACAGGGTTGAATGAGCAGTTCTTC
CASSYMGGGTGLNEQFF
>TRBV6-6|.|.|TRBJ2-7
TGTGCCAGCAGTCAGGGTTCGGGGGAAATCTTCTCCTACGAGCAGTACTTC
CASSQGSGEIFSYEQYF
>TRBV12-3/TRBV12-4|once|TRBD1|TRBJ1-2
TGTGCCAGCAGCCTGCCAGGGGGCTCGGGCTACACCTTC
CASSLPGGSGYTF
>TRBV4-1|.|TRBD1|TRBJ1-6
TGCGCCAGCAGCCAAAATATACAGGGGGCACAGAATTCACCCCTCCACTTT
CASSQNIQGAQNSPLHF
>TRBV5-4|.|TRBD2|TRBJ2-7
TGTGCCAGCAGCCCCGGGGGGGCCTCCTACGAGCAGTACTTC
CASSPGGASYEQYF
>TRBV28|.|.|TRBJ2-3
TGTGCCAGCAGTACTCCCCCGCCAGATACGCAGTATTTT
CASSTPPPDTQYF
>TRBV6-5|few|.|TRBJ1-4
TGTGCCAGCAGGGGGACACGGAATGAAAAACTGTTTTTT
CASRGTRNEKLFF
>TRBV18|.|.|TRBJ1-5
TGTGCCAGCTCCGCCAGGGGTGCCCAGCATTTT
CASSARGAQHF
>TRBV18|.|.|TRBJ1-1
TGTGCCAGCTCACCATCAGGGGAGGGAGCTTTCTTT
CASSPSGEGAFF
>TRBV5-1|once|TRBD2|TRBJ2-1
TGCGCCAGCAGCTTCGGGAGCGGGGGGGCCGTCGAGCAGTTCTTC
CASSFGSGGAVEQFF
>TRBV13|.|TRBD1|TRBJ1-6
TGTGCCAGCAGCTCCCGGGACAGGGGAGGACATAATTCACCCCTCCACTTT
CASSSRDRGGHNSPLHF
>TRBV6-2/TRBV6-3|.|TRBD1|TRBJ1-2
TGTGCCAGCAGCCTCCGGGACAGGGGATCCTATGGCTACACCTTC
CASSLRDRGSYGYTF
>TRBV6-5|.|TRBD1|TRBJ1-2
TGTGCCAGCAGGGGGACAGGGGGCTATGTCTACACCTTC
CASRGTGGYVYTF
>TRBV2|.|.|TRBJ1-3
TGTGCCAGCAGTGTAGGAGGCTCTGGAAACACCATATATTTT
CASSVGGSGNTIYF
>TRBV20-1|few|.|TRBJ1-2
TGCAGTGCTAGTATCCGGCAGGGTAACTATGGCTACACCTTC
CSASIRQGNYGYTF
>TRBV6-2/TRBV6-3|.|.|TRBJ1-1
TGTGCCAGCAGTTACCCGAGGAACAAAGCTTTCTTT
CASSYPRNKAFF
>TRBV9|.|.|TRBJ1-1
TGTGCCAGCAGCGTAGTTGGCAGGGCAGGGACTGAAGCTTTCTTT
CASSVVGRAGTEAFF
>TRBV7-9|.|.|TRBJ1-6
TGTGCCAGCACCCCGAATTCACCCCTCCACTTT
CASTPNSPLHF
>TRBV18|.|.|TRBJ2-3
TGTGCCAGCTCACCAGCCAGGACATTCACAGATACGCAGTATTTT
CASSPARTFTDTQYF
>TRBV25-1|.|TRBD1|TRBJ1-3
TGTGCCAGCAGTGATCCGGGACAGGGTCTTGGAAACACCATATATTTT
CASSDPGQGLGNTIYF
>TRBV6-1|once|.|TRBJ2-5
TGTGCCAGCAGTGAACGGGGAGGCGGCGCAGGAAGGACCCAGTACTTC
CASSERGGGAGRTQYF